This T cell receptor (beta chain) was recorded in a study of T cells in Graves' hyperthyroidism and ophthalmopathy. The TCR beta CDR3 regions underwent amplification using RNA transcripts as the source. TCR CDR3 underwent first-round RT-PCR with the HTBI primer set. TCRdb redid the calling of the multiplex PCR reads with MiXCR, one entry per CDR3 protein. This sample has some 300,000 distinct CDR3 sequences, with roughly a fifth found just once. PBMCs came from around 9.7 ml fresh peripheral blood. The study, taken as a whole, reports: With a median lead of approximately six months before onset, the model predicted ophthalmopathy.

CDR1 is MNHEY, CDR2 SMNVEV, per germline (reference sequence). Unmatched junction bases numbered 9, after V lost 0 bases and J lost 1 base. There are 20 residues in the CDR3. Comment on this clonotype: Its target is unknown.

The origin of this receptor is a man aged 45-65 years with Graves' ophthalmopathy. The sequenced sample was blood. The gene calls are TRBV27 and TRBJ2-2, with 12 bases identical to TRBD2. The CDR3 sequence is CASSLSMGLAGSWNTGELFF. The CDR3 nucleotides are TGTGCCAGCAGTTTATCCATGGGACTAGCGGGTTCTTGGAACACCGGGGAGCTGTTTTTT.